This T cell receptor beta chain was recorded in a study of HIV-infected children after antiretroviral therapy interruption. At the level of the study: Continuous-treatment children had median age roughly 8 years, interruption approximately 8.8 years. Recorded EBV and CMV exposure existed for most children. Interruption-arm samples span weeks 0, 12, interruption end (24 or 48), and about 3 years post-study. Notes on the study in general: Naive CD4+ CDR3 sharing between time points fell after interruption began.

This clonotype was found many times. Its target is not known. Treatment meaning: PENTA 11 planned treatment interruption arm or continuous ART arm. The CDR3 is 14 residues long. V was cut by 5 bases and J by 0 bases, with 7 bases left in between. Germline V CDR1 and CDR2: KGHDR, SFDVKD. RNA-based 3' RACE libraries used unique molecular identifiers. TCRdb fed the 3' RACE reads into MiXCR, producing one record per CDR3 protein. The sample records about 89,000 distinct CDR3 sequences, 6.9% being singletons. The material sequenced was CD45RA+ CD4+ T cells from PBMCs, pooled from several time points, taken from a donor given antiretroviral therapy, either interrupted or continuous. Subset given: naive CD4+ CD45RA+ CD45RO- T cells. J is TRBJ2-1 and V is TRBV24-1; D gene uncertain. The clonotype originates from a pool of human donors with HIV. CDR3 sequence reads: CATSADSSYNEQFF. CDR3 in DNA: TGTGCCACCAGTGCGGATAGCTCCTACAATGAGCAGTTCTTC.